Listed below are T cell receptor beta chains from one sample, sequenced in a study of graft-versus-host responses after intestinal transplantation. For these receptors, no antigen is known. Profiling relied on immunoSEQ multiplex PCR, and the TCRdb table lists in-frame clones only, not all of them. The data contain tens of thousands of clones, 90% to 95% of them seen just once; the ten biggest clones take up 0.35% to 0.45%. The source was unstimulated CD4+ T cells sorted from spleen or lymph node cells, collected before transplant. The receptors shown here come from a human donor who was the organ donor for an intestinal transplant. CDR3s include the opening cysteine and the closing phenylalanine or tryptophan. The D gene is left open where the match is weak. Clone size, where shown, is once, few, many, or a class for clones that have expanded.

D gene,V gene,clone size,J gene,CDR3 DNA,CDR3 protein
.,TRBV4-2,.,TRBJ2-3,TGTGCCAGCAGCTATCAGGCGGATACGCAGTATTTT,CASSYQADTQYF
.,TRBV4-3,.,TRBJ1-1,TGCGCCAGCAGCCAAGATCGGGGGGGGGCTTTCTTT,CASSQDRGGAFF
.,TRBV27,.,TRBJ2-7,TGTGCCAGCAGTGACACTCTTCGGACAGCCTACGAGCAGTACTTC,CASSDTLRTAYEQYF
TRBD1,TRBV18,.,TRBJ2-1,TGTGCCAGCTCACAAAAGACCCGGGACAGGGGGGTAAATGAGCAGTTCTTC,CASSQKTRDRGVNEQFF
.,TRBV4-3,.,TRBJ1-2,TGCGCCAGCAGCCCGGGGGGGAATCGCTACTATGGCTACACCTTC,CASSPGGNRYYGYTF
TRBD1,TRBV5-1,.,TRBJ2-2,TGCGCCAGCAGCTCGGACAGGCTGGCCGGGGAGCTGTTTTTT,CASSSDRLAGELFF
.,TRBV9,once,TRBJ2-5,TGTGCCAGCAGCGTAGGGTCGTGGGGGGCTCAAGAGACCCAGTACTTC,CASSVGSWGAQETQYF
.,TRBV19,.,TRBJ2-1,TGTGCCAGTAGCTCCGGACTTGAGGGTTACAATGAGCAGTTCTTC,CASSSGLEGYNEQFF
.,TRBV27,.,TRBJ1-2,TGTGCCAGCAGTTTATTGGGGAAAAGAGACTATGGCTACACCTTC,CASSLLGKRDYGYTF
.,TRBV7-2,few,TRBJ1-1,TGTGCCAGCAGCCGACAGCAGAACACTGAAGCTTTCTTT,CASSRQQNTEAFF
.,TRBV6-5,.,TRBJ2-7,TGTGCCATCAGTCAGGTGTCCTACGAGCAGTACTTC,CAISQVSYEQYF
.,TRBV7-6,.,TRBJ2-1,TGTGCCAGCAGCTTAGGTTCTCCCTCCTACAATGAGCAGTTCTTC,CASSLGSPSYNEQFF
.,TRBV14,.,TRBJ1-2,TGTGCCAGCAGCCGGGACCCGGATGGCTACACCTTC,CASSRDPDGYTF
TRBD1,TRBV7-9,.,TRBJ1-2,TGTGCCAGCAGCTTGGCAGGGGGCGGGGTTGGCTACACCTTC,CASSLAGGGVGYTF
.,TRBV19,.,TRBJ2-1,TGTGCCAGCGGATCCATAGAGGGTACCACCAATGAGCAGTTCTTC,CASGSIEGTTNEQFF
.,TRBV7-2,.,TRBJ2-5,TGTGCCAGCAGCTTACTAGCGTACCAAGAGACCCAGTACTTC,CASSLLAYQETQYF
TRBD2,TRBV2,.,TRBJ2-1,TGTGCCAGCAGAAGCCAAGCGGGGAGCCCCTACAATGAGCAGTTCTTC,CASRSQAGSPYNEQFF
.,TRBV7-8,.,TRBJ2-5,TGTGCCAGCAGCCCCAGAGAGCCTGGACAGGGAGGGAAGACCCAGTACTTC,CASSPREPGQGGKTQYF